This T cell receptor (beta chain) was identified in a study of PD-L1 blockade in urothelial cancer. Whole-study context: A median blood sample held approximately 140,000 T cells and approximately 80,000 unique TCRs.

The table came from immunoSEQ multiplex PCR; TCRdb's copy has only in-frame clones and leaves some out. This sample yields tens of thousands of clones, of which less than 90% are seen a single time; roughly 3% belongs to the top ten. In this sample, this clone turned up a few times. Time point in this sample: peripheral blood 6 weeks after treatment start. Germline loops: CDR1 SGHTA, CDR2 FQGTGA. After removal of 1 base from V and 3 bases from J, the junction contained 4 bases not matched to a gene. The CDR3 totals 15 residues. The TCR originated in a man between 70 and 80 years old with urothelial cancer. The V call is TRBV7-3, the J call TRBJ1-1; 8 positions match TRBD1. Sequenced material: PBMCs, taken around atezolizumab (anti-PD-L1) treatment. The chain's CDR3 is CASSLSADRDTEAFF. The DNA for the CDR3 is TGTGCCAGCAGCTTAAGCGCGGACAGGGACACTGAAGCTTTCTTT.